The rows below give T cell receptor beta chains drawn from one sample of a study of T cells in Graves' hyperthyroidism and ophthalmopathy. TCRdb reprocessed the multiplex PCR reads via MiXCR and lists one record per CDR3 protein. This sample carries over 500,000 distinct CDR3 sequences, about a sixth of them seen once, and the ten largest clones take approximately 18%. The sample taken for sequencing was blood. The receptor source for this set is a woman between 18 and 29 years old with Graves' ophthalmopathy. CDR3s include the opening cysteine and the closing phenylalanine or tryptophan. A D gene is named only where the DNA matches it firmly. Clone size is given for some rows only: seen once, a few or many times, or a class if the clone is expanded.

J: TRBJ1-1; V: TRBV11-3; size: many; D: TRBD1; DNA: TGTGCCAGCAGCTTAGAGGCAGGGGGCGACGCTTTCTTT; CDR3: CASSLEAGGDAFF
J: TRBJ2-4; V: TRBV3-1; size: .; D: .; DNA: TGTGCCAGCAGCCAAATCCACCTAGCCAAAAACATTCAGTACTTC; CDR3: CASSQIHLAKNIQYF
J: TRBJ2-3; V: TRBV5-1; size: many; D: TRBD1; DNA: TGCGCCAGCAGCCGACAGGGGGAACGCACAGATACGCAGTATTTT; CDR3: CASSRQGERTDTQYF
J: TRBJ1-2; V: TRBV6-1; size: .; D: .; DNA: TGTGCCAGCAGTCTCAGACAGGCTAACTATGGCTACACCTTC; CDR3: CASSLRQANYGYTF
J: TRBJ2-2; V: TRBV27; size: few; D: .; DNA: TGTGCCAGCAGTTTAACTAGCTCTCTTGCCGGGGAGCTGTTTTTT; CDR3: CASSLTSSLAGELFF
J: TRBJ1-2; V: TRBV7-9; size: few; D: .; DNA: TGTGCCAGCAGCTCTACAGGAGGAATACCCTATGGCTACACCTTC; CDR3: CASSSTGGIPYGYTF
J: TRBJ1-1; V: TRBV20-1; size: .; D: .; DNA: TGCAGTGCTTACGGGGGCACATGGGACAACACTGAAGCTTTCTTT; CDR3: CSAYGGTWDNTEAFF
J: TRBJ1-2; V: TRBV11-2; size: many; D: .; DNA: TGTGCCAGCAGCTCCCCATCGGACTGGGGCTACACCTTC; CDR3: CASSSPSDWGYTF
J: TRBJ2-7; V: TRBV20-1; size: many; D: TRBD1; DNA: TGCAGTGCTAGAGTGTACAGGGGCCCTTTGTCCGAGCAGTACTTC; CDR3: CSARVYRGPLSEQYF
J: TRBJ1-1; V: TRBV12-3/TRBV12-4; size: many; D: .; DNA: TGTGCCAGCAGCCCGTGGGAAATAAGCACTGAAGCTTTCTTT; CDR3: CASSPWEISTEAFF
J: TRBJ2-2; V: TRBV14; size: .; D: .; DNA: TGTGCCAGCAGCCAAGATTTACCGGGGGCTTCGAACACCGGGGAGCTGTTTTTT; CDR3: CASSQDLPGASNTGELFF
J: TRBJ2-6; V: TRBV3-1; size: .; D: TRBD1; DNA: TGTGCCAGCCGGGACAGACTTACCTCTGGGGTCAACGTCCTGACTTTC; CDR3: CASRDRLTSGVNVLTF
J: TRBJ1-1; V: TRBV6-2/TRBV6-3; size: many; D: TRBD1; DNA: TGTGCCAGCAGACCCGGGACAGGCCTGAACACTGAAGCTTTCTTT; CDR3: CASRPGTGLNTEAFF
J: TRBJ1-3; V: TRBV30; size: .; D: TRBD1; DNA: TGTGCCTGGAGTGCCACAGGGGGCTCTGGAAACACCATATATTTT; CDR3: CAWSATGGSGNTIYF
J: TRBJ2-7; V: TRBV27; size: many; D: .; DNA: TGTGCCAGCACCATCGCAGGCCGGGGCTCCTACGAGCAGTACTTC; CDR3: CASTIAGRGSYEQYF
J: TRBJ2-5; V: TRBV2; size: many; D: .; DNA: TGTGCCAGCAAATACCCGGAGACCCAGTACTTC; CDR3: CASKYPETQYF
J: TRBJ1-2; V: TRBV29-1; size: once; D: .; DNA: TGCAGCGTTTTGGGGTCGAATGGCTACACCTTC; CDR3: CSVLGSNGYTF
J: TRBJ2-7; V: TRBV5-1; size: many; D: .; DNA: TGCGCCAGCAGCTTGGAATCGGCCTACGAGCAGTACTTC; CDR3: CASSLESAYEQYF
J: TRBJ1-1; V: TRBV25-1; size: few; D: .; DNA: TGTGCCAGCAGTGGATTAGACATCCCTGAAGCTTTCTTT; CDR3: CASSGLDIPEAFF
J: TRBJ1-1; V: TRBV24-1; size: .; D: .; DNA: TGTGCCACCAGTGATTCCCTTGGCACTGAAGCTTTCTTT; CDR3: CATSDSLGTEAFF
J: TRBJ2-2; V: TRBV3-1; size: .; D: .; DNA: TGTGCCAGCAGCCAAAGGGGACTCCGGACTCCAAACACCAGGGAGCTGTTTTTT; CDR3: CASSQRGLRTPNTRELFF
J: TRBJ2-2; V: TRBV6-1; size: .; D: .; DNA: .; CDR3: CASISETYEQYFGPGTGELFF
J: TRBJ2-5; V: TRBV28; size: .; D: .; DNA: TGTGCCAGCAGTTTAGCGGGCGCCCAAGAGACCCAGTGCTTC; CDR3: CASSLAGAQETQCF
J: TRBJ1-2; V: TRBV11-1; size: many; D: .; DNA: TGTGCCAGCAGCTTAGCGTCGGGGCATGGGGGCTACACCTTC; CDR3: CASSLASGHGGYTF
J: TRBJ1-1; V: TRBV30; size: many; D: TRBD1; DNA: TGTGCCTGGAGCCCGACAGGGGGCTGGAGCACTGAAGCTTTCTTT; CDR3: CAWSPTGGWSTEAFF
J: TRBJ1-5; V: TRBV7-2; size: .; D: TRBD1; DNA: TGTGCCAGCAGCCTGGGACAGGGCATGACAGACAATCAGCCCCAGCATTTT; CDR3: CASSLGQGMTDNQPQHF
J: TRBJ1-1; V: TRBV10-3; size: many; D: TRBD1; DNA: TGTGCCATCAGTGAGGGGACAGCCCAGGCTTTCTTT; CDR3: CAISEGTAQAFF
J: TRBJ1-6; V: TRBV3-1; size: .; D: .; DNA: TGTGCCAGCACCTACGGGGGGGGCGGTTCACCCCTCCACTTT; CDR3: CASTYGGGGSPLHF
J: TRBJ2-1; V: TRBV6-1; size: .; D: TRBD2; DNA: TGTGCCAGCAGTGAGCGGGAGGGCGTTAATGAGCAGTTCTTC; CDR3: CASSEREGVNEQFF